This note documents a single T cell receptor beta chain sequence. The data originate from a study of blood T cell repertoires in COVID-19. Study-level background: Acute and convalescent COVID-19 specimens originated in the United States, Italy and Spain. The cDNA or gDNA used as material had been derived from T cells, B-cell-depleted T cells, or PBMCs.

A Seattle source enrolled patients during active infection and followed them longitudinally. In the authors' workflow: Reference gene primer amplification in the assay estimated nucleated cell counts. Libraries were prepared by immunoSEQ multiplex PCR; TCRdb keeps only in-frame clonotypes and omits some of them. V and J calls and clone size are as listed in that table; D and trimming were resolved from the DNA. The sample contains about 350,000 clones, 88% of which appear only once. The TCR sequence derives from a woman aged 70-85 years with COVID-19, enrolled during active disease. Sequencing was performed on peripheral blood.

The DNA of the CDR3 is TGTGCCAGCAGCTCCTTGACAGGGGGAAAGGAGGATGAAAAACTGTTTTTT. Protein sequence: CASSSLTGGKEDEKLFF. The chain recombines TRBV5-8 with TRBJ1-4; 9 bases are a match to TRBD1. The CDR3 consists of 17 residues. The ends lost 3 bases at V and 6 bases at J; junction bases unmatched: 12. Looked up from germline, CDR1 is SGHTS and CDR2 is YDEGEE.